Listed below are T cell receptor beta chains from one sample, sequenced in a study of blood T cells in healthy people across ages. TCRdb passed the 5' RACE reads through MiXCR, listing each CDR3 protein once. This repertoire shows about 830,000 distinct CDR3 sequences, 62% found once; its top ten account for around 30%. Sequenced input: blood. These receptors all come from a man aged 25 to 40 in good health. The CDR3 runs from the conserved cysteine through the conserved F or W. D genes are given only for firm matches. Clone size is not always given. Where it is, it says once, few, many or a class for expanded clones.

clone size,V gene,J gene,D gene,CDR3 DNA,CDR3 protein
NA,TRBV10-3,TRBJ1-1,TRBD1,TGTGCCATCACCGCCAGACCTTTTAGGGACAGCAACACTGAAGCTTTCTTT,CAITARPFRDSNTEAFF
NA,TRBV7-6,TRBJ2-7,TRBD1,TGTGCCAGCAGCCTCGGGACAGGGGAACCCACCTCCTACGAGCAGTACTTC,CASSLGTGEPTSYEQYF
NA,TRBV20-1,TRBJ2-1,TRBD1,TGCAGTGCTAGCGGGTTAAAGGGGGCGCGTAAAAGTAGGTCCTACAATGAGCAGTTCTTC,CSASGLKGARKSRSYNEQFF
NA,TRBV3-1,TRBJ2-5,NA,TGTGCCAGCACCAACAAAGAGACCCAGTACTTC,CASTNKETQYF
few,TRBV3-1,TRBJ2-1,TRBD2,TGTGCCATCGGGGGGGCTCAGGGCAATGAGCAGTTCTTC,CAIGGAQGNEQFF
many,TRBV28,TRBJ1-5,NA,TGTGCCAGCAGTTTATGGGACCGTTATAGCAATCAGCCCCAGCATTTT,CASSLWDRYSNQPQHF
NA,TRBV14,TRBJ1-6,NA,TGTGCCAGCAGCCACCGGGCCCGGGACTATAATTCACCCCTCCACTTT,CASSHRARDYNSPLHF
NA,TRBV7-9,TRBJ1-1,TRBD1,TGTGCCAGCAGCTCGAACAGGGGCGGTGACACTGAAGCTTTCTTT,CASSSNRGGDTEAFF
NA,TRBV4-3,TRBJ2-4,TRBD1,TGCGCCAGCAGCCAAATGGCGGGACAGGCCTACGAGCGGTACTTC,CASSQMAGQAYERYF
NA,TRBV29-1,TRBJ1-2,NA,TGCAGCGTTCCACCGGATCAGAGAGGATACACCTTC,CSVPPDQRGYTF
NA,TRBV7-9,TRBJ2-3,NA,TGTGCCAGGGAGTTTACAGATACGCAGTATTTT,CAREFTDTQYF
NA,TRBV2,TRBJ2-2,TRBD1,TGTGCCAGCAGTTACCGGGACAGGGGGAGAGTCGGGGAGCTGTTTTTT,CASSYRDRGRVGELFF
NA,TRBV9,TRBJ2-1,TRBD2,TGTGCCAGCAGCGTAGACGGGGGGGCCTACAATGAGCAGTTCTTC,CASSVDGGAYNEQFF
once,TRBV7-2,TRBJ2-7,TRBD1,TGTGCCAGCAGTCACCAGGGGGCATGGGAAGAGCAGTACTTC,CASSHQGAWEEQYF